Following are 10 T cell receptor beta chains from one sample sequenced in a study of T cell responses to AZD1222 COVID-19 vaccine. Sequencing was performed with immunoSEQ multiplex PCR; in TCRdb, only in-frame clones are kept and a portion is missing. The sample lists some 120,000 clones, approximately 94% seen once, with around 6.6% in the top ten. The sequences come from peripheral blood, collected on day 0 of AZD1222 vaccination. These receptors all come from an adult in good health.

The chain employs TRBV19 and TRBJ1-4; a possible D gene is TRBD1 (5 bases). V lost 5 bases, J lost 10 bases, and 20 bases lay in between. CDR1 and CDR2 from the germline V gene are LNHDA and SQIVND (reference sequence). CDR3 length equals 15 residues. The DNA of the CDR3 is TGTGCCAGTAGTCAACAGGACACTGGACGGGGAAAACTGTTTTTT. The encoded protein is CASSQQDTGRGKLFF.

The CDR3 DNA is TGTGCCATCAGTGAAGGTAAAGGGGGAGGACGAGGTAATCAGCCCCAGCATTTT. Protein: CAISEGKGGGRGNQPQHF. This chain links TRBV10-3 with TRBJ1-5; D possibly corresponds to TRBD1 (6 bases). Germline CDR1 is ENHRY and CDR2 is SYGVKD. V gave up 3 bases and J gave up 4 bases, with 22 bases separating them. This CDR3 comprises 18 residues.

The count of this clone is one. This chain joins TRBV5-1 and TRBJ2-7; TRBD1 matches 9 bases. The V gene's germline CDR1 is SGHRS and CDR2 YFSETQ. The CDR3 sequence is 15 residues long. With V trimmed by 4 bases and J by 6 bases, 11 bases remained unmatched. Here the CDR3 reads CASSAGGTGISEQYF. CDR3 in DNA: TGCGCCAGCAGCGCTGGGGGGACAGGGATTTCCGAGCAGTACTTC.

This clone has a single count. The J gene is TRBJ1-1, the V gene TRBV11-1; D uncertain. From germline, CDR1 is SGHAT and CDR2 FQDESV (reference sequence). V lost 2 bases and J lost 2, with 12 bases in between. The CDR3 covers 15 residues. The CDR3 is CASSLRWVSNTEAFF. CDR3 nucleotide sequence: TGTGCCAGCAGCTTAAGGTGGGTGAGTAACACTGAAGCTTTCTTT.

The genes are TRBV19 and TRBJ2-1; 11 bases agree with TRBD1. CDR1 is LNHDA and CDR2 is SQIVND in the germline V gene (reference sequence). This CDR3 is built from 15 residues. V was clipped by 3 bases and J by 7 bases; unmatched bases: 5. The CDR3 DNA follows: TGTGCCAGTAGTATCGGGGACAGGGGGGCGAATGAGCAGTTCTTC. This gives the protein CASSIGDRGANEQFF.

V and J are TRBV18 and TRBJ2-3, with D possibly being TRBD2 (5 bases). The CDR3 spans 16 residues. Trimming removed 3 bases at V and 1 base at J, with 14 bases between. Germline CDR1 is KGHSH and CDR2 is LQKENI. The CDR3 reads CASSPLGGSGTDTQYF. The DNA for the CDR3 is TGTGCCAGCTCACCCCTTGGAGGTAGCGGCACAGATACGCAGTATTTT.

The rearrangement joins TRBV27 to TRBJ2-7; D perhaps matches TRBD1 (5 bases). The length of the CDR3 is 13 residues. V lost 5 bases and J 3 bases, leaving 11 bases between the germline ends. Germline V gene sequence: CDR1 MNHEY, CDR2 SMNVEV (reference sequence). CDR3 residues: CASSPGQSYEQYF. The CDR3 bases are TGTGCCAGCAGTCCAGGACAAAGCTACGAGCAGTACTTC.

This clone was found a few times. The chain uses TRBV7-2 and TRBJ1-4; 10 nucleotides line up with TRBD1. The CDR3 has 14 amino acids. V shed 5 bases, J shed 4 bases, and the junction held 1 base outside the gene matches. Germline assignment: CDR1 SGHTA and CDR2 FQGNSA. CDR3 nucleotides: TGTGCCAGCAGCGGGACAGGGGTTAATGAAAAACTGTTTTTT. Translated: CASSGTGVNEKLFF.

J is TRBJ2-3 and V is TRBV6-6; D remains ambiguous. Deletions cut 0 bases from V and 0 bases from J, with 10 bases between. Germline lookup yields CDR1 MNHNY and CDR2 SVGAGI (reference sequence). The CDR3 has 16 residues. CDR3 residues: CASSYSKGLSTDTQYF. CDR3 sequence (DNA): TGTGCCAGCAGTTACTCCAAGGGTCTTAGCACAGATACGCAGTATTTT.

The gene calls are TRBV9 and TRBJ1-1; D gene uncertain. Germline CDR1 and CDR2: SGDLS and YYNGEE. CDR3 size: 14 residues. Trimming took 2 bases from V and 1 from J, leaving 9 bases between them. CDR3 residues: CASSVNPENTEAFF. CDR3 nucleotides: TGTGCCAGCAGCGTGAATCCTGAGAACACTGAAGCTTTCTTT. Full variable domain (rest looked up from reference TRBV9 and TRBJ1-1): DSGVTQTPKHLITATGQRVTLRCSPRSGDLSVYWYQQSLDQGLQFLIQYYNGEERAKGNILERFSAQQFPDLHSELNLSSLELGDSALYFCASSVNPENTEAFFGQGTRLTVV.